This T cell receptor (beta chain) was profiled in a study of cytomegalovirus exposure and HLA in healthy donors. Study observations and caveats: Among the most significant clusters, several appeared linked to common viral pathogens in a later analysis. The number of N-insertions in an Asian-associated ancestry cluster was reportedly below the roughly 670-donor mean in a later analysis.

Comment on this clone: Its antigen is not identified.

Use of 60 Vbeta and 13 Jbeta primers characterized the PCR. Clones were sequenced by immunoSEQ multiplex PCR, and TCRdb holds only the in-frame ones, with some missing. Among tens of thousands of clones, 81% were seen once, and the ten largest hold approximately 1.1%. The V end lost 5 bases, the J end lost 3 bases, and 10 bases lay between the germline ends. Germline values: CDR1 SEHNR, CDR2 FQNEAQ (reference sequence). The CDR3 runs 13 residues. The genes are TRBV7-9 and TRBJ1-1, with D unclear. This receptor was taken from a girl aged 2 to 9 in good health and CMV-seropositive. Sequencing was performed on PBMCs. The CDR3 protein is CASSPRSYTEAFF. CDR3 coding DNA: TGTGCCAGCAGCCCGCGGAGTTACACTGAAGCTTTCTTT.